The clone carrying this TCR beta chain was picked up many times. The target antigen is unknown. Other DNA sequences in this sample translate to the same CDR3. The sample originates from a study of metastatic and nonmetastatic thyroid tumors. Study background: Malignant thyroid and benign thyroid patients provided blood and tumor or nodule tissue whose repertoires were compared. The study's findings and limits: The study reportedly found significantly higher TCR beta diversity in malignant thyroid tumors than benign nodules, in blood and tumor.

Germline-derived CDR1 and CDR2 are MNHNS and SASEGT. The CDR3 runs to 15 residues. Trimming pared 6 bases from V and 2 bases from J, leaving 16 bases between. Nobody among the patients had been given any treatment before thyroid surgery. MiXCR was used by TCRdb to re-call the PCR reads. This table has 25,000 to 35,000 clones, roughly 17% appearing once. The receptor was derived from a female donor with papillary thyroid cancer or a benign thyroid nodule (not recorded which). Some clones in this sample may be carry-over from other donors' samples. The rearrangement joins TRBV6-1 to TRBJ1-1; D remains unclear. What was sequenced was blood. The CDR3 nucleotides read TGTGCCAGCAGAATTTCGCGGACCTCAAACACTGAAGCTTTCTTT. It translates to CASRISRTSNTEAFF.